This TCR beta chain came from a study of somatic mutations in cytotoxic T cells in rheumatoid arthritis. Losses at the gene ends were 4 bases for V and 6 bases for J; bases not matched to a gene: 3. The CDR3 sequence is 14 residues long. Looked up from germline, CDR1 is MNHEY and CDR2 is SMNVEV (reference sequence). Worth noting for this clone: Its antigen is undetermined.

TCRdb keeps only in-frame clones here, not all; method: immunoSEQ multiplex PCR. Among about 29,000 clones listed, around 87% were seen once. Overall study results and limits: For patients with rheumatoid arthritis, CD8+ clonality went up with age, while healthy controls showed no such change. CD8+ T-cell clonality showed no significant difference between rheumatoid arthritis patients and age-matched healthy controls.

Sequencing was performed on CD8+ T cells sorted from blood. The sequence was obtained from an adult with rheumatoid arthritis. V gene TRBV27 combines with J gene TRBJ2-1; 10 bases agree with TRBD1. In nucleotides, the CDR3 is TGTGCCAGCAGTTCTTGGACAGGGGGCAATGAGCAGTTCTTC. This sequence encodes CASSSWTGGNEQFF.